Sequencing of this TCR beta chain was carried out in a study of Ad26.COV2.S vaccination and SARS-CoV-2 variants. Noted treatment: about 20 received Ad26.COV2.S at low or high dose, single or two shots; several received placebo; per-sample allocation not given. Day 63 after the first vaccine or placebo injection was the time point for sampling. CDR3 length equals 15 residues. Trimming took 3 bases from V and 5 from J; bases not matched to a gene: 6. Germline CDR1 SQVTM, CDR2 ANQGSEA. Using immunoSEQ multiplex PCR, the repertoire was profiled, and TCRdb retains in-frame clones only, with some absent. This table has under 550,000 clones, around nine tenths appearing once.

The sample was peripheral blood, taken in a trial of Ad26.COV2.S vaccine versus placebo. The receptor's source is a person between 18 and 65 years old who received the Ad26.COV2.S COVID-19 vaccine or a placebo. The V and J genes are TRBV29-1 and TRBJ2-5; 13 nucleotides align to TRBD2. CDR3 residues: CSVDGLAGEGETQYF. In nucleotides, the CDR3 is TGCAGCGTTGATGGACTAGCGGGAGAGGGGGAGACCCAGTACTTC.